This TCR beta chain was recovered during a study of identical twins. V was pared by 0 bases and J by 4 bases, with 14 bases between. The CDR3 loop spans 16 amino acids. Per the germline V gene, CDR1 is SGHRS and CDR2 is YFSETQ. TCRdb reprocessed the 5' RACE reads via MiXCR and lists one record per CDR3 protein. Here the sample spans some 690,000 distinct CDR3 sequences, around 20% being singletons. This clonotype was observed a handful of times. The same sample was also used in a study of T cells expressing NK-cell markers. From that second work: Repertoires of TCR beta were obtained from T cells sorted as CD3+CD56+NKG2C+, CD3+CD56+NKG2C- and CD3+CD56-NKG2C+.

Material: PBMCs. The chain links TRBV5-1 to TRBJ2-1, with a possible D match to TRBD1 (6 bases). The receptor comes from a young woman in good health. The DNA for the CDR3 is TGCGCCAGCAGCTTGGGGACAGAATCAGAATACAATGAGCAGTTCTTC. Residues: CASSLGTESEYNEQFF.